This T cell receptor beta chain was captured by sequencing in a study of CD8 T cells in Susac syndrome. With random hexamers, reverse transcription was performed on about 0.5 to 1 ug of RNA. TCRdb called the immunoSEQ multiplex PCR reads again in MiXCR, with one record for every CDR3 protein. This sample has about 85,000 distinct CDR3 sequences, with 94% found just once. Healthy donors served as age- and sex-matched controls. Sequencing was performed on CD8+ T cells from PBMCs. The receptor was derived from a human donor in good health.

The CDR3 reads CASSQDHSYEQYF. The DNA of the CDR3 is TGCGCCAGCAGCCAAGATCATTCCTACGAGCAGTACTTC. The chain uses TRBV4-1 and TRBJ2-7; no clear D gene. V dropped 0 bases and J dropped 1 base, with 4 bases sitting between them. The CDR3 is 13 amino acids. Per the germline V gene, CDR1 is MGHRA and CDR2 is YSYEKL.